Listed below are T cell receptor beta chains from one sample, sequenced in a study of CD8+CD57+ T cells in acquired aplastic anemia. One entry per CDR3 protein results from TCRdb running MiXCR on the reads. The sample records roughly 420,000 distinct CDR3 sequences, roughly 68% being singletons. Sequenced material: sorted CD4+, CD8+, or CD8+CD57+ T cells (not recorded which) from PBMCs. The receptors come from a human donor in good health, serving as a control. Each CDR3 is given with its conserved first and last residue. The order of the fields is CDR3 length, V gene, J gene, CDR3 protein.

16	TRBV12-3/TRBV12-4	TRBJ1-6	CASSVGGERGNSPLHF
15	TRBV7-3	TRBJ2-7	CASSLAESGGYDQYF
14	TRBV10-3	TRBJ1-2	CAIRGTGRVGGYTF
14	TRBV20-1	TRBJ1-3	CSVTGLHSGNTIYF
13	TRBV5-1	TRBJ2-5	CASSVEVGGAQYF
16	TRBV7-8	TRBJ2-2	CASSRGGGSYTGELFF
14	TRBV2	TRBJ2-5	CASRELAGRETQYF
11	TRBV20-1	TRBJ1-1	CSARGPAEEFF
14	TRBV7-4	TRBJ1-2	CASSSLQEGQGYSF
15	TRBV9	TRBJ2-7	CASSLTQPIGYGQYF
14	TRBV9	TRBJ2-7	CASSEVRGTSGADF
15	TRBV9	TRBJ2-1	CASSVQGDTYGAQFF
15	TRBV5-1	TRBJ1-5	CASSLRPGPGQPQHF
17	TRBV7-9	TRBJ1-2	CASRPKSTGGTLDGYTF